These 10 T cell receptor beta chains share one sample of origin, sequenced in a study of neurological immune-mediated disorders. Time point noted: longitudinal time-point 1 (baseline). TCRdb re-called the 5' RACE reads through MiXCR, storing one row per CDR3 protein. The sample contains some 60,000 distinct CDR3 sequences, roughly 10% of which appear only once. Sequenced input: PBMCs. These receptors were obtained from a male donor with HTLV-1-associated myelopathy (HAM/TSP).

This clonotype was observed many times. The chain uses TRBV7-8 and TRBJ2-3; 8 nucleotides match TRBD1. V lost 4 bases, J lost 7 bases, and 7 bases stayed unmatched. Looked up from germline, CDR1 is SGHVS and CDR2 is FQNEAQ. The CDR3 runs to 14 residues. Here the CDR3 DNA reads TGTGCCAGCAGCTGGACAGGGACACGCAATACGCAGTATTTT. Amino acid sequence: CASSWTGTRNTQYF.

This clonotype was observed at least ten times. This chain links TRBV7-2 with TRBJ2-1; D is undetermined. Trimming removed 6 bases at V and 3 bases at J, with 6 bases between. Germline loops: CDR1 SGHTA, CDR2 FQGNSA. CDR3 length equals 12 residues. CDR3 region: CASSTVYNEQFF. Written as DNA, the CDR3 is TGTGCCAGCAGTACGGTCTACAATGAGCAGTTCTTC.

The chain recombines TRBV5-6 with TRBJ1-5; D is possibly TRBD1 (5 bases). The CDR3 sequence is 15 residues long. V lost 3 bases to trimming and J lost 0 bases, with 10 bases between them. The V gene's germline CDR1 is SGHDT and CDR2 YYEEEE. CDR3 in amino acids: CASSYEGLSNQPQHF. CDR3 bases: TGTGCCAGCAGCTACGAGGGGCTTAGCAATCAGCCCCAGCATTTT.

The V and J genes are TRBV6-5 and TRBJ2-7, with no clear D. V was clipped by 0 bases and J by 3 bases, with 15 bases between them. CDR1 and CDR2 from the germline V gene are MNHEY and SVGAGI. The CDR3 sequence is 16 residues long. Here the CDR3 DNA reads TGTGCCAGCAGTTACTCAGTAGCATCTAAACTCTACGAGCAGTACTTC. It translates to CASSYSVASKLYEQYF.

This clonotype was detected many times. The V and J genes are TRBV7-8 and TRBJ2-3, with 9 bases aligning to TRBD2. The CDR3 is made up of 17 amino acids. The V gene end was trimmed by 8 bases and the J gene end by 0 bases; junction bases not matched to a gene: 12. The germline V gene has CDR1 SGHVS and CDR2 FQNEAQ. The CDR3 protein is CASGASRGGRSTDTQYF. DNA for the CDR3: TGTGCCAGCGGAGCATCGCGGGGGGGCAGAAGCACAGATACGCAGTATTTT.

The V and J genes are TRBV5-1 and TRBJ1-4; 7 nucleotides agree with TRBD1. Per the germline V gene, CDR1 is SGHRS and CDR2 is YFSETQ. After removal of 4 bases from V and 8 bases from J, the junction contained 11 bases not matched to a gene. This CDR3 comprises 15 residues. The CDR3 nucleotides read TGCGCCAGCAGCAGCAGGCGACAGGGAAGCGAAAAACTGTTTTTT. Translation: CASSSRRQGSEKLFF.

There are many counts of this clonotype. J is TRBJ1-5 and V is TRBV12-3 or TRBV12-4, with no clear D. V was clipped by 3 bases and J by 3 bases, with 9 bases between them. The CDR3 has 14 amino acids. Here the CDR3 reads CASSFNSVNQPQHF. Here the CDR3 DNA reads TGTGCCAGCAGTTTCAACAGCGTCAATCAGCCCCAGCATTTT.

This clonotype appeared a few times. The genes are TRBV18 and TRBJ2-3; 8 nucleotides match TRBD2. V gave up 5 bases and J gave up 2 bases; unmatched junction bases: 12. This CDR3 is 17 amino acids long. Germline CDR1 is KGHSH and CDR2 is LQKENI. CDR3 amino acids: CASSSVPAGGSTDTQYF. The CDR3 nucleotides are TGTGCCAGCTCATCGGTCCCCGCGGGGGGCTCCACAGATACGCAGTATTTT. The complete variable domain, with remaining parts taken from reference TRBV18 and TRBJ2-3, reads NAGVMQNPRHLVRRRGQEARLRCSPMKGHSHVYWYRQLPEEGLKFMVYLQKENIIDESGMPKERFSAEFPKEGPSILRIQQVVRGDSAAYFCASSSVPAGGSTDTQYFGPGTRLTVL.

This clonotype was seen many times. This rearrangement joins TRBV20-1 to TRBJ1-1; D gene uncertain. Germline assignment: CDR1 DFQATT and CDR2 SNEGSKA (reference sequence). V was clipped by 4 bases and J by 7 bases, with 10 bases between them. The CDR3 consists of 11 residues. The CDR3 loop is CSAIGRHEAFF. CDR3 in DNA: TGCAGTGCTATAGGCAGGCATGAAGCTTTCTTT.

The genes are TRBV2 and TRBJ2-1; 11 nucleotides match TRBD2. Germline V gene data show CDR1 as SNHLY and CDR2 as FYNNEI. Germline trimming cut 9 bases from V and 4 bases from J; bases unmatched to any gene: 8. The CDR3 sequence is 15 residues long. Here the CDR3 DNA reads TGTGCCAGGAAAGGGACTAGCGGAGGATACAATGAGCAGTTCTTC. Translation: CARKGTSGGYNEQFF.